One and the same sample provided the 8 T cell receptor beta chains below, sequenced in a study of cytomegalovirus exposure and HLA in healthy donors (dated by TCRdb to the late 2010s). Receptors were amplified or captured by the immunoSEQ multiplex PCR assay. For the multiplex PCR, a mixture combining 60 forward primers for TCR Vbeta segments and 13 reverse primers for TCR Jbeta segments was used. The immuneACCESS repertoire file appears here via TCRdb, limited to in-frame rearrangements. These files lack a portion of the clones; in checked studies, under half of the deficit traces to unresolved V genes, and the cause of the others is not known. A total of about 160,000 clones appear in this sample, around 80% of them only once. The ten largest make up about 9.6% of the sample. Source material: PBMCs. Receptors originate from a man younger than 35 in good health and CMV-seropositive.

V usage is TRBV7-9 and J usage is TRBJ2-5, with TRBD2 identical over 11 bases. V lost 8 bases to trimming and J lost 0 bases; unmatched junction nucleotides: 14. The CDR3 spans 18 residues. Germline V CDR1 and CDR2: SEHNR, FQNEAQ (reference sequence). CDR3 in amino acids: CASLKPPASGRNQETQYF. The CDR3 DNA reads TGTGCCAGCCTTAAGCCCCCAGCTAGCGGGAGGAACCAAGAGACCCAGTACTTC.

The chain carries TRBV5-1 and TRBJ2-3, with 11 bases lining up with TRBD2. Germline CDR1 reads SGHRS; CDR2 reads YFSETQ. The CDR3 is 15 residues long. V trimming: 0 bases; J trimming: 4 bases; junction bases outside the gene matches: 1. The CDR3 nucleotides read TGCGCCAGCAGCTTGGTAGCGGGAGGGCCAGATACGCAGTATTTT. Residues: CASSLVAGGPDTQYF.

This chain connects TRBV7-2 to TRBJ2-3, with TRBD2 matching over 7 bases. The CDR3 runs 15 residues. Germline CDR1 reads SGHTA; CDR2 reads FQGNSA. After removal of 2 bases from V and 4 bases from J, the junction contained 6 bases not matched to a gene. DNA for the CDR3: TGTGCCAGCAGCTTAAGCGCGGGAGTCGCAGATACGCAGTATTTT. This codes for CASSLSAGVADTQYF. The full variable domain, in which reference TRBV7-2 and TRBJ2-3 provide the parts outside the CDR3, is GAGVSQSPSNKVTEKGKDVELRCDPISGHTALYWYRQSLGQGLEFLIYFQGNSAPDKSGLPSDRFSAERTGGSVSTLTIQRTQQEDSAVYLCASSLSAGVADTQYFGPGTRLTVL.

V gene TRBV27 combines with J gene TRBJ2-2; D call uncertain. V lost 3 bases, J lost 7 bases, and 3 bases lay in between. The CDR3 covers 11 residues. Germline CDR1 is MNHEY and CDR2 is SMNVEV (reference sequence). The CDR3, as DNA: TGTGCCAGCAGTTTCAGCGGGGAGCTGTTTTTT. Protein: CASSFSGELFF.

The rearrangement joins TRBV11-2 to TRBJ2-6, with TRBD2 identical over 7 bases. CDR3 length equals 20 residues. CDR1 is SGHAT, CDR2 FQNNGV, per germline. J gave up 2 bases and V 0 bases, and 13 bases lay outside the gene matches. The CDR3 is CASSLDPLSMGGAGANVLTF. CDR3 nucleotide sequence: TGTGCCAGCAGCTTAGACCCCCTTAGCATGGGGGGGGCTGGGGCCAACGTCCTGACTTTC.

The V and J genes are TRBV4-3 and TRBJ1-2, with TRBD1 identical over 7 bases. There are 15 residues in the CDR3. CDR1 is LGHNA and CDR2 is YSLEER in the germline V gene. Germline trimming cut 2 bases from V and 0 bases from J; bases unmatched to any gene: 3. The CDR3 spells CASSQWTGPNYGYTF. CDR3 nucleotide sequence: TGCGCCAGCAGCCAATGGACAGGCCCTAACTATGGCTACACCTTC.

The chain is built from TRBV6-4 and TRBJ2-1; possible D gene TRBD2, 5 bases. This CDR3 is built from 15 residues. V lost 2 bases to trimming and J lost 8 bases, with 16 bases between them. Germline V gene sequence: CDR1 MRHNA, CDR2 SNTAGT. The CDR3 sequence: CASSDEGLAVDEQFF. CDR3 nucleotides: TGTGCCAGCAGTGACGAGGGTTTGGCGGTGGATGAGCAGTTCTTC.

The chain combines TRBV4-3 with TRBJ1-2, with a possible D match to TRBD1 (6 bases). This CDR3 region has 14 residues. From germline, CDR1 is LGHNA and CDR2 YSLEER. V shed 3 bases and J shed 5 bases, with 13 bases lying between them. The CDR3 DNA is TGCGCCAGCAGCCAGAAACTACAGGGTTATGGCTACACCTTC. Amino acids: CASSQKLQGYGYTF.